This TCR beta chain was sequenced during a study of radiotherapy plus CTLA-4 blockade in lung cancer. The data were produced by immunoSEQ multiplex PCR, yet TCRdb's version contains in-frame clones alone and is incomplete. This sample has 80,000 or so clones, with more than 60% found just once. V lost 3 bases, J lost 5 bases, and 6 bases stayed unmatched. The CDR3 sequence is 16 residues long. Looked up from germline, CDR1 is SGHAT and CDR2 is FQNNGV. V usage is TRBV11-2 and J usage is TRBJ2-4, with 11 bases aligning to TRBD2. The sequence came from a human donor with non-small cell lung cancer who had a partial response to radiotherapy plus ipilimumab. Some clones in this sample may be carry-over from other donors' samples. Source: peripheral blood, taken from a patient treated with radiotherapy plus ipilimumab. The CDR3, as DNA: TGTGCCAGCAGCTTTTCGCTAGCGGGAGGTGAAAACATTCAGTACTTC. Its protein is CASSFSLAGGENIQYF.